The 19 T cell receptor beta chains in this list originate from one sample, sequenced in a study of glioma-infiltrating T cells. The iRepertoire nested amplicon-rescue multiplex PCR amplified TCR alpha and beta CDR3s from RNA. TCRdb re-derived calls from the multiplex PCR reads in MiXCR, one entry per CDR3 protein. The table has approximately 400,000 distinct CDR3 sequences, around 45% seen once. The sequencing sample was made of glioma tissue, nonneoplastic brain tissue, or PBMCs (not recorded which). The receptors were gathered from a human donor with low-grade glioma or glioblastoma, undergoing nonglioma brain surgery, or in good health (not recorded which).

The chain is built from TRBV20-1 and TRBJ2-1, with D tentatively TRBD1 (6 bases). V was trimmed by 0 bases and J by 2 bases, leaving 11 bases between them. Germline assignment: CDR1 DFQATT and CDR2 SNEGSKA (reference sequence). The CDR3 covers 15 residues. This CDR3 is CSARDPGHTYNEQFF. The CDR3 nucleotides read TGCAGTGCTAGAGACCCGGGACATACCTACAATGAGCAGTTCTTC.

This clonotype appeared many times. This chain connects TRBV20-1 to TRBJ2-1, with TRBD2 matching 11 bases. With 5 bases clipped from V and 0 bases from J, the junction kept 3 bases outside the gene matches. CDR1 DFQATT and CDR2 SNEGSKA come from the germline V gene (reference sequence). This CDR3 region has 15 residues. CDR3 in DNA: TGCAGTGCTGCGACTAGCGGGGACTCCTACAATGAGCAGTTCTTC. Protein: CSAATSGDSYNEQFF.

With regard to this clonotype: Lacking the conserved final phenylalanine or tryptophan, this CDR3 likely reflects a read error. CDR3 sequence reads: CASSAQGTYNSPLHL. The CDR3 coding sequence is TGTGCCAGCAGTGCCCAGGGTACCTATAATTCACCCCTCCACCTT. The chain carries TRBV27 and TRBJ1-6; D perhaps matches TRBD1 (5 bases). The V end lost 5 bases, the J end lost 2 bases, and 10 bases lay between the germline ends. The CDR3 covers 15 residues. CDR1 is MNHEY and CDR2 is SMNVEV in the germline V gene (reference sequence).

As concerns this clonotype: This CDR3 is missing its conserved last phenylalanine or tryptophan, likely due to a read error. The chain is built from TRBV7-6 and TRBJ1-1, with a possible D match to TRBD1 (6 bases). V lost 5 bases to trimming and J lost 0 bases, with 10 bases between them. The CDR3 is made up of 14 amino acids. The germline CDR1 and CDR2 sequences are SGHVS and FNYEAQ. The CDR3 bases are TGTGCCAGCAGCCCCGGACAGCTGAACACTGAAGCTTTCCTT. It encodes CASSPGQLNTEAFL.

This clonotype has more than one count but fewer than ten. The rearrangement joins TRBV7-9 to TRBJ1-1; D unresolved. V lost 4 bases and J 6 bases, leaving 9 bases between the germline ends. Germline V gives CDR1 SEHNR, CDR2 FQNEAQ (reference sequence). The CDR3 covers 12 residues. CDR3 DNA: TGTGCCAGCAGCTCCTACCGACCTGAAGCTTTCTTT. It is translated as CASSSYRPEAFF.

The V call is TRBV11-2, the J call TRBJ2-3; D is uncertain. The CDR3 is 14 amino acids. The germline CDR1 and CDR2 sequences are SGHAT and FQNNGV. CDR3 DNA: TGTGTTAGCAGCTTAGATACCCCAAGGGATACGCAGTATTTT. Its protein is CVSSLDTPRDTQYF.

The chain recombines TRBV7-8 with TRBJ1-1; D call uncertain. The V gene lost 3 bases and the J gene lost 4 bases, with 9 bases spanning the gap. CDR1 and CDR2 from the germline V gene are SGHVS and FQNEAQ. The CDR3 is 13 amino acids. CDR3 coding DNA: TGTGCCAGCAGCTTTTGGGAGAGCACTGAAGCTTTCTTT. Translating gives CASSFWESTEAFF.

V and J are TRBV3-1 and TRBJ2-1; TRBD2 agrees at 11 bases. The ends lost 5 bases at V and 11 bases at J; junction bases unmatched: 11. Germline CDR1 and CDR2: LGHDT and YNNKEL (reference sequence). This CDR3 contains 15 residues. CDR3: CASSLAGGRENKQFF. The CDR3 region has the DNA TGTGCCAGCAGCTTAGCGGGAGGGAGGGAGAATAAGCAGTTCTTC.

This clonotype was detected only once. The rearrangement joins TRBV29-1 to TRBJ1-1; possibly TRBD1 for D (5 bases). The CDR3 sequence is 12 residues long. Trimming left V 8 bases short and J 3 bases short, with 13 bases between. Germline V gene data show CDR1 as SQVTM and CDR2 as ANQGSEA. CDR3 nucleotide sequence: TGCAGCTCCTCCGTGGGGGACACTGAAGCTTTCTTT. Translating it yields CSSSVGDTEAFF.

This clonotype was counted many times. The chain joins TRBV20-1 to TRBJ2-3, with D tentatively TRBD2 (6 bases). The CDR3 runs 14 residues. Germline V gene lookup returns CDR1 DFQATT and CDR2 SNEGSKA (reference sequence). V lost 2 bases, J lost 0 bases, and 9 bases lay in between. CDR3 nucleotides: TGCAGTGCTAGACTCAGCGGGAGCACAGATACGCAGTATTTT. Translating gives CSARLSGSTDTQYF.

This rearrangement joins TRBV19 to TRBJ2-7; D is ambiguous. Germline assignment: CDR1 LNHDA and CDR2 SQIVND (reference sequence). V was pared by 6 bases and J by 7 bases, with 10 bases between. The CDR3 runs to 11 residues. CDR3 protein: CASSNHGEQYF. In nucleotides, the CDR3 is TGTGCCAGTAGCAATCATGGTGAGCAGTACTTC.

The chain couples TRBV20-1 to TRBJ2-1; D tentatively fits TRBD1 or TRBD2 (6 bases each). Trimming shortened V by 0 bases and J by 9 bases, and 9 bases separated the two germline ends. CDR1 DFQATT and CDR2 SNEGSKA come from the germline V gene (reference sequence). The CDR3 is 12 residues long. CDR3 sequence (DNA): TGCAGTGCTAGAGATCCGGGGGCTGAGCAGTTCTTC. This sequence encodes CSARDPGAEQFF.

This clonotype showed up many times. The chain links TRBV6-2 or TRBV6-3 to TRBJ2-1; D is unclear. The CDR3 length is 12 residues. Deletions cut 5 bases from V and 12 bases from J, with 14 bases between. The germline V gene has CDR1 MNHEY and CDR2 SVGEGT. CDR3 in amino acids: CASSQRSSRQFF. CDR3 coding DNA: TGTGCCAGCAGTCAAAGGTCGAGTAGGCAGTTCTTC.

This clonotype occurred a few times. This sequence joins TRBV6-1 and TRBJ1-6, with D unresolved. This CDR3 comprises 18 residues. Germline V gene data show CDR1 as MNHNS and CDR2 as SASEGT. The V end lost 0 bases, the J end lost 6 bases, and 18 bases lay between the germline ends. DNA for the CDR3: TGTGCCAGCAGTGAAGCGCAATTGGGCGGATTATTTAATTCACCCCTCCACTTT. Translated: CASSEAQLGGLFNSPLHF.

In its sample, this clonotype was seen a few times. The chain employs TRBV7-2 and TRBJ1-5; 8 bases map to TRBD1. Trimming at V came to 1 base and at J to 4 bases, leaving 12 bases not matched to a gene. Germline V lookup: CDR1 SGHTA, CDR2 FQGNSA. The CDR3 is 18 amino acids. The CDR3 here is CASSLETTGVGLNQPQHF. CDR3 bases: TGTGCCAGCAGCTTAGAGACGACAGGGGTCGGACTTAATCAGCCCCAGCATTTT.

In the case of this clonotype: A much larger clone is a single base away; this may be a read error. The missing conserved phenylalanine or tryptophan at the end of this CDR3 makes a read error likely. V is TRBV27 and J is TRBJ1-5; D not resolved. The V gene lost 6 bases and the J gene lost 5 bases, with 14 bases spanning the gap. This CDR3 is 14 amino acids long. The germline gives CDR1 MNHEY, CDR2 SMNVEV (reference sequence). CDR3 DNA sequence: TGTGCCAGCAGACCAGGATTTGGACATCAGCCCCAGCATCTT. This codes for CASRPGFGHQPQHL.

This clonotype occurred a few times. This may stem from a read error, because a much larger clone lies one nucleotide away. This chain joins TRBV28 and TRBJ1-5; no clear D. From germline, CDR1 is MDHEN and CDR2 SYDVKM. The CDR3 has 11 residues. The V gene lost 7 bases and the J gene lost 11 bases, with 12 bases spanning the gap. CDR3 DNA: TGTGCCAGCATATTGGAAGGTACCCAGCATTTT. Translated, it gives CASILEGTQHF.

This clonotype was seen at least ten times. The rearrangement links TRBV6-2 or TRBV6-3 to TRBJ1-6; 9 bases align to TRBD1. Germline loops: CDR1 MNHEY, CDR2 SVGEGT. The junction had 6 bases not matched to a gene; V was cut back by 5 bases and J by 10 bases. The CDR3 has 14 residues. The CDR3 reads CASSPGTGRSPLHF. CDR3 DNA sequence: TGTGCCAGCAGTCCCGGGACAGGGCGGTCACCCCTCCACTTT.

The chain combines TRBV12-3 or TRBV12-4 with TRBJ1-2, with no clear D. Trimming removed 5 bases at V and 3 bases at J, with 7 bases between. This CDR3 comprises 12 residues. The CDR3: CASSLKHYGYTF. Written as DNA, the CDR3 is TGTGCCAGCAGTCTTAAACACTATGGCTACACCTTC.